This is a list of T cell receptor beta chains from one sample in a study of cytomegalovirus exposure and HLA in healthy donors. Repertoires were generated with immunoSEQ multiplex PCR, while TCRdb's copy carries only in-frame clones and drops some. The repertoire holds 250,000 to 350,000 clones, with 70% to 90% as singletons. Specimen: PBMCs. The receptor source for this set is a woman aged 18 to 35 in good health and CMV-seronegative. CDR3s include the opening cysteine and the closing phenylalanine or tryptophan. The order of the fields is D gene, clone size, J gene, V gene, CDR3 DNA, CDR3 protein. The D gene is left open where the match is weak. Where a row states a size, it is once, few, many or the class of an expanded clone; other rows omit it.

D gene: TRBD2; clone size: NA; J gene: TRBJ2-1; V gene: TRBV25-1; CDR3 DNA: TGTGCCAGCAGTATGTCAATACTCGGGGGGAGCTCCTACAATGAGCAGTTCTTC; CDR3 protein: CASSMSILGGSSYNEQFF
D gene: NA; clone size: NA; J gene: TRBJ2-7; V gene: TRBV7-9; CDR3 DNA: TGTTCCAGCAGCTCCGACAGCACCTACGAGCAGTACTTC; CDR3 protein: CSSSSDSTYEQYF
D gene: NA; clone size: NA; J gene: TRBJ1-6; V gene: TRBV11-2; CDR3 DNA: TGTGCCAGCAGCGCAGGGTCGCTTAATTCACCCCTCCACTTT; CDR3 protein: CASSAGSLNSPLHF
D gene: NA; clone size: NA; J gene: TRBJ1-3; V gene: TRBV6-6; CDR3 DNA: TGTGCCAGCAGTTACGACAGCGCTGCCTCTGGAAACACCATATATTTT; CDR3 protein: CASSYDSAASGNTIYF
D gene: TRBD2; clone size: once; J gene: TRBJ2-7; V gene: TRBV29-1; CDR3 DNA: TGCAGCGTCCCCCGGGAGGGGGTCTCCTACGAGCAGTACTTC; CDR3 protein: CSVPREGVSYEQYF
D gene: NA; clone size: NA; J gene: TRBJ1-3; V gene: TRBV5-6; CDR3 DNA: TGTGCCAGCAGCTTAGGGCAGGGCCTCTCTGGAAACACCATATATTTT; CDR3 protein: CASSLGQGLSGNTIYF
D gene: NA; clone size: NA; J gene: TRBJ2-5; V gene: TRBV7-9; CDR3 DNA: TGTTCCAGCACGGGAGAGACCCAGTACTTC; CDR3 protein: CSSTGETQYF
D gene: TRBD1; clone size: NA; J gene: TRBJ2-7; V gene: TRBV28; CDR3 DNA: TGTGCCAGCAGTTTAGGGAAACGGGACAGCCCTTACTTC; CDR3 protein: CASSLGKRDSPYF
D gene: TRBD2; clone size: few; J gene: TRBJ2-7; V gene: TRBV13; CDR3 DNA: TGTGCCAGCAGCCCCCTGGGCGGGAGAGAGCAGTACTTC; CDR3 protein: CASSPLGGREQYF
D gene: TRBD2; clone size: NA; J gene: TRBJ2-1; V gene: TRBV6-4; CDR3 DNA: TGTGCCAGCAGTGACTCGAGTGGCGGGGGGGCCGATGAGCAGTTCTTC; CDR3 protein: CASSDSSGGGADEQFF
D gene: TRBD2; clone size: NA; J gene: TRBJ2-1; V gene: TRBV4-1; CDR3 DNA: TGCGCCAGCAGCCAAGCGGGACTAGCGGGGGGGGGTGAGCAGTTCTTC; CDR3 protein: CASSQAGLAGGGEQFF
D gene: NA; clone size: few; J gene: TRBJ1-1; V gene: TRBV5-1; CDR3 DNA: TGCGCCAGCAGCTTACAGGAGAACACTGAAGCTTTCTTT; CDR3 protein: CASSLQENTEAFF
D gene: TRBD2; clone size: NA; J gene: TRBJ2-1; V gene: TRBV10-2; CDR3 DNA: TGCGCCAGCAGACTAGCGGGGGTTTACAATGAGCAGTTCTTC; CDR3 protein: CASRLAGVYNEQFF
D gene: NA; clone size: NA; J gene: TRBJ1-2; V gene: TRBV6-1; CDR3 DNA: TGTGCCAGCAGTACAGGGTTTAGCTATGGCTACACCTTC; CDR3 protein: CASSTGFSYGYTF
D gene: NA; clone size: NA; J gene: TRBJ1-1; V gene: TRBV5-4; CDR3 DNA: TGTGCCAGCAGCTCTCTGATCAACATGAACACTGAAGCTTTCTTT; CDR3 protein: CASSSLINMNTEAFF
D gene: TRBD1; clone size: once; J gene: TRBJ1-2; V gene: TRBV18; CDR3 DNA: TGTGCCAGCTCACAGGGGACAGGGTCCTATGGTCGTGGCTACACCTTC; CDR3 protein: CASSQGTGSYGRGYTF
D gene: NA; clone size: NA; J gene: TRBJ1-1; V gene: TRBV19; CDR3 DNA: TGTGCCAGTTCAGAGAACACTGAAGCTTTCTTT; CDR3 protein: CASSENTEAFF
D gene: TRBD1; clone size: NA; J gene: TRBJ2-7; V gene: TRBV7-6; CDR3 DNA: TGTGCCAGCAGCCGGACGCCCTGGACAGGGGGCTACTACGAGCAGTACTTC; CDR3 protein: CASSRTPWTGGYYEQYF
D gene: TRBD1; clone size: NA; J gene: TRBJ1-6; V gene: TRBV9; CDR3 DNA: TGTGCCAGCAGCCCCTGGGACAGGTATAATTCGGCCCTCCACTTT; CDR3 protein: CASSPWDRYNSALHF
D gene: TRBD1; clone size: NA; J gene: TRBJ2-1; V gene: TRBV27; CDR3 DNA: TGTGCCAGCAGTTTAGGGACAGGGACGAATGAGCAGTTCTTC; CDR3 protein: CASSLGTGTNEQFF
D gene: NA; clone size: NA; J gene: TRBJ1-5; V gene: TRBV7-2; CDR3 DNA: TGTGCCAGCAGCTCAACAATTAGCAATCAGCCCCAGCATTTT; CDR3 protein: CASSSTISNQPQHF
D gene: NA; clone size: NA; J gene: TRBJ1-2; V gene: TRBV7-9; CDR3 DNA: TGTGCCAGCAGCTTAGCGTATCGAGGGATTGATGGCTACACCTTC; CDR3 protein: CASSLAYRGIDGYTF
D gene: TRBD2; clone size: NA; J gene: TRBJ2-3; V gene: TRBV19; CDR3 DNA: TGTGCCAGTAGTAAGGGGCTAGCGGGGGTCACAGATACGCAGTATTTT; CDR3 protein: CASSKGLAGVTDTQYF
D gene: TRBD1; clone size: NA; J gene: TRBJ2-2; V gene: TRBV13; CDR3 DNA: TGTGCCAGCACCATACCCACCGGGACAGGGGTGACCGGGGAGCTGTTTTTT; CDR3 protein: CASTIPTGTGVTGELFF
D gene: TRBD1; clone size: NA; J gene: TRBJ2-1; V gene: TRBV7-8; CDR3 DNA: TGTGCCAGCAGCTTAAGGACAGGGGGCTACAATGAGCAGTTCTTC; CDR3 protein: CASSLRTGGYNEQFF
D gene: NA; clone size: NA; J gene: TRBJ1-2; V gene: TRBV6-5; CDR3 DNA: TGTGCCAGCATCCCAATCGGGTGGGATGGCTACACCTTC; CDR3 protein: CASIPIGWDGYTF
D gene: NA; clone size: NA; J gene: TRBJ1-1; V gene: TRBV21-1; CDR3 DNA: TGTGCCAGCAGCAAAGGTCTTCGGGACAGGGAGGAATTGGGTGTTCGCACTGAAGCTTTCTTT; CDR3 protein: CASSKGLRDREELGVRTEAFF
D gene: NA; clone size: NA; J gene: TRBJ2-1; V gene: TRBV6-1; CDR3 DNA: TGTGCCAGCAGTGAAGGGCAGAATGAGCAGTTCTTC; CDR3 protein: CASSEGQNEQFF
D gene: NA; clone size: NA; J gene: TRBJ1-2; V gene: TRBV5-8; CDR3 DNA: TGTGCCAGCAGCTTGGATTTGGGGGGCTATGGCTACACCTTC; CDR3 protein: CASSLDLGGYGYTF
D gene: TRBD2; clone size: NA; J gene: TRBJ2-5; V gene: TRBV15; CDR3 DNA: TGTGCCACCAGCCCATTCGGGACTAACCAAGAGACCCAGTACTTC; CDR3 protein: CATSPFGTNQETQYF
D gene: TRBD1; clone size: NA; J gene: TRBJ1-3; V gene: TRBV10-3; CDR3 DNA: TGTGCCATCAGTGAGCGGGGACAGGCGGTATCTGGAAACACCATATATTTT; CDR3 protein: CAISERGQAVSGNTIYF
D gene: NA; clone size: NA; J gene: TRBJ2-5; V gene: TRBV5-1; CDR3 DNA: TGCGCCAGCAGCTTGGCAGGGTTGGAGACCCAGTACTTC; CDR3 protein: CASSLAGLETQYF
D gene: TRBD2; clone size: NA; J gene: TRBJ2-3; V gene: TRBV5-4; CDR3 DNA: TGTGCCAGCAGCTTCCAAACGTATAGCGGGGGCCTCACAGATACGCAGTATTTT; CDR3 protein: CASSFQTYSGGLTDTQYF
D gene: TRBD1; clone size: NA; J gene: TRBJ1-2; V gene: TRBV7-3; CDR3 DNA: TGTGCCAGCAGCTTGTCGGGACAGCCTTTTGGTGGCTACACCTTC; CDR3 protein: CASSLSGQPFGGYTF
D gene: TRBD1; clone size: NA; J gene: TRBJ2-5; V gene: TRBV27; CDR3 DNA: TGTGCCAGCAGTTTGACGTTCGACAGGGGTACGCGGGAGACCCAGTACTTC; CDR3 protein: CASSLTFDRGTRETQYF
D gene: NA; clone size: NA; J gene: TRBJ1-6; V gene: TRBV6-5; CDR3 DNA: TGTGCCAGCAGAAGGGGGGGGAATTCACCCCTCCACTTT; CDR3 protein: CASRRGGNSPLHF
D gene: TRBD1; clone size: NA; J gene: TRBJ2-7; V gene: TRBV10-3; CDR3 DNA: TGTGCCATCAGCACACCCGAGGGGGCCGTCTACGAGCAGTACTTC; CDR3 protein: CAISTPEGAVYEQYF
D gene: NA; clone size: NA; J gene: TRBJ2-7; V gene: TRBV6-1; CDR3 DNA: TGTGCCAGCAGTGAAATACAAGGAGCCTACGAGCAGTACTTC; CDR3 protein: CASSEIQGAYEQYF
D gene: NA; clone size: NA; J gene: TRBJ2-7; V gene: TRBV5-1; CDR3 DNA: TGCGCCAGCAGCTTGTCCGGGAACTCCTACGAGCAGTACTTC; CDR3 protein: CASSLSGNSYEQYF
D gene: NA; clone size: NA; J gene: TRBJ2-2; V gene: TRBV2; CDR3 DNA: TGTGCCAGCAGCGCAGGGTTTACCGGGGAGCTGTTTTTT; CDR3 protein: CASSAGFTGELFF
D gene: TRBD2; clone size: NA; J gene: TRBJ2-7; V gene: TRBV9; CDR3 DNA: TGTGCCAGCAGCCACGGTTGGGAGGGGTCCTACGAGCAGTACTTC; CDR3 protein: CASSHGWEGSYEQYF
D gene: TRBD1; clone size: NA; J gene: TRBJ1-4; V gene: TRBV5-4; CDR3 DNA: TGTGCCAGCAGCGATTTCCGGGACAGGAATGAAAAACTGTTTTTT; CDR3 protein: CASSDFRDRNEKLFF
D gene: TRBD1; clone size: NA; J gene: TRBJ2-2; V gene: TRBV7-6; CDR3 DNA: TGTGCCAGCAGCCAGACAGGGGCCGGCGGGGAGCTGTTTTTT; CDR3 protein: CASSQTGAGGELFF
D gene: NA; clone size: NA; J gene: TRBJ2-7; V gene: TRBV19; CDR3 DNA: TGTGCCAGTAGTCTTGCTATGGAGAGACTTGAGGAGCAGTACTTC; CDR3 protein: CASSLAMERLEEQYF
D gene: TRBD1; clone size: NA; J gene: TRBJ2-5; V gene: TRBV10-3; CDR3 DNA: TGTGCCATCAGTTCGGACAGGGGACAGACCCAGTACTTC; CDR3 protein: CAISSDRGQTQYF
D gene: TRBD2; clone size: NA; J gene: TRBJ2-1; V gene: TRBV7-3; CDR3 DNA: TGTGCCAGCAGCTTAGCGGCTAGCGGGATCCCCTACAATGAGCAGTTCTTC; CDR3 protein: CASSLAASGIPYNEQFF
D gene: NA; clone size: NA; J gene: TRBJ1-3; V gene: TRBV11-2; CDR3 DNA: TGTGCCAGCACCTTACAGGGACTATTCTCTGGAAACACCATATATTTT; CDR3 protein: CASTLQGLFSGNTIYF
D gene: NA; clone size: NA; J gene: TRBJ2-1; V gene: TRBV27; CDR3 DNA: TGTGCCAGCAGTTTAAATCCGCGCGGCTACAATGAGCAGTTCTTC; CDR3 protein: CASSLNPRGYNEQFF
D gene: TRBD1; clone size: once; J gene: TRBJ1-2; V gene: TRBV2; CDR3 DNA: TGTGCCAGCAGGAAGACAGGGTCCGGCTATGGCTACACCTTC; CDR3 protein: CASRKTGSGYGYTF
D gene: TRBD1; clone size: NA; J gene: TRBJ1-2; V gene: TRBV9; CDR3 DNA: TGTGCCAGCAGCCCGGCGGGACAGTTCTATGGCTACACCTTC; CDR3 protein: CASSPAGQFYGYTF
D gene: TRBD1; clone size: NA; J gene: TRBJ1-2; V gene: TRBV5-1; CDR3 DNA: TGCGCCAGCAGCTTGACAGGGGACATTGATGGCTACACCTTC; CDR3 protein: CASSLTGDIDGYTF
D gene: TRBD2; clone size: NA; J gene: TRBJ2-7; V gene: TRBV10-3; CDR3 DNA: TGTGCCATCAGTGAGTCCGGGGGGTACGAGCAGTACTTC; CDR3 protein: CAISESGGYEQYF
D gene: TRBD1; clone size: NA; J gene: TRBJ1-5; V gene: TRBV7-9; CDR3 DNA: TGTGCCAGCAGCCCGGACAGGGAAAGTCAGCCCCAGCATTTT; CDR3 protein: CASSPDRESQPQHF